The following is a T cell receptor (beta chain) sequence with its context. Its matching antigen is unknown. These data originate in a study of T-cell reconstitution after alpha-beta-depleted transplantation in children. Germline trimming cut 6 bases from V and 2 bases from J; bases unmatched to any gene: 10. The CDR3 contains 17 residues. Germline V gives CDR1 MNHEY, CDR2 SMNVEV (reference sequence). TCRbeta library construction was performed incorporating unique molecular identifiers. In TCRdb, the PCR reads were re-called with MiXCR into one record per CDR3 protein. The data show about 47,000 distinct CDR3 sequences, 52% seen once. Whole-study results and caveats: Some patients owed their high day-60 TCRbeta diversity to surviving recipient T cells and thymic progenitors.

This sample comprised peripheral blood, obtained before TCRalphabeta/CD19-depleted stem cell transplant. The source is a boy under two years old with SCID, due to receive a stem cell transplant. This chain connects TRBV27 to TRBJ1-5; TRBD1 aligns across 10 bases. CDR3 nucleotide sequence: TGTGCCAGCAGCCTTGACAGGGGGCGCGGAGGCAATCAGCCCCAGCATTTT. Translation: CASSLDRGRGGNQPQHF.